Presented here are 30 T cell receptor beta chains from one specimen sequenced in a study of T cells in Graves' hyperthyroidism and ophthalmopathy. RNA transcripts yielded amplified TCR beta CDR3 regions. A first-round RT-PCR of the TCR CDR3 used the HTBI primer set. TCRdb fed the multiplex PCR reads into MiXCR, producing one record per CDR3 protein. The data hold 600,000 or so distinct CDR3 sequences, with 11% to 15% observed a single time. The sequencing sample was made of blood. Receptors were obtained from a woman aged 18 to 35 with Graves' ophthalmopathy.

The V call is TRBV18, the J call TRBJ2-1, with D possibly being TRBD2 (5 bases). There are 16 residues in the CDR3. V lost 0 bases to trimming and J lost 0 bases, with 9 bases between them. CDR1 is KGHSH and CDR2 is LQKENI in the germline V gene. Here the CDR3 reads CASSPPLGSSYNEQFF. The CDR3 bases are TGTGCCAGCTCACCACCTTTGGGGAGCTCCTACAATGAGCAGTTCTTC. Complete variable domain (other parts from reference TRBV18 and TRBJ2-1): NAGVMQNPRHLVRRRGQEARLRCSPMKGHSHVYWYRQLPEEGLKFMVYLQKENIIDESGMPKERFSAEFPKEGPSILRIQQVVRGDSAAYFCASSPPLGSSYNEQFFGPGTRLTVL.

This clonotype was counted at least ten times. V gene TRBV20-1 combines with J gene TRBJ2-5; maybe TRBD2 (6 bases). This CDR3 has 15 residues. CDR1 and CDR2 from the germline V gene are DFQATT and SNEGSKA (reference sequence). V dropped 6 bases and J dropped 2 bases, with 19 bases sitting between them. CDR3 loop: CSADLTASAQETQYF. In nucleotides, the CDR3 is TGCAGTGCAGACCTAACGGCTAGCGCACAAGAGACCCAGTACTTC.

This rearrangement joins TRBV4-1 to TRBJ2-7, with TRBD1 identical over 9 bases. The CDR3 consists of 20 residues. The germline V gene has CDR1 MGHRA and CDR2 YSYEKL. V dropped 0 bases and J dropped 0; count of bases not matched to a gene: 15. CDR3 DNA sequence: TGCGCCAGCAGCCAAGAAACGTCGATCTACAGGGGGCCCCTCTCCTACGAGCAGTACTTC. Residues: CASSQETSIYRGPLSYEQYF.

This clonotype was seen repeatedly, ten times or more. This chain uses TRBV3-1 with TRBJ2-1; 9 nucleotides match TRBD2. This CDR3 contains 14 residues. The germline V gene encodes CDR1 LGHDT and CDR2 YNNKEL (reference sequence). With 3 bases clipped from V and 8 bases from J, the junction kept 5 bases outside the gene matches. The CDR3 here is CASSHLAGRDEQFF. The CDR3 nucleotides are TGTGCCAGCAGCCACCTAGCGGGAAGGGATGAGCAGTTCTTC.

This clonotype was counted at least ten times. The V gene is TRBV3-1, the J gene TRBJ1-1, with TRBD1 matching over 7 bases. Germline CDR1 LGHDT, CDR2 YNNKEL (reference sequence). This CDR3 comprises 15 residues. The V gene end was trimmed by 2 bases and the J gene end by 1 base; junction bases not matched to a gene: 4. CDR3 residues: CASSQPGGWNTEAFF. For the CDR3, the DNA is TGTGCCAGCAGCCAACCAGGGGGTTGGAACACTGAAGCTTTCTTT.

V usage is TRBV19 and J usage is TRBJ2-5; D not resolved. Germline assignment: CDR1 LNHDA and CDR2 SQIVND (reference sequence). The germline V and J ends were trimmed by 3 bases and 4 bases, with 15 bases remaining between them. The CDR3 runs to 15 residues. This CDR3 reads CASSIGQRASETQYF. The CDR3 DNA reads as TGTGCCAGTAGTATTGGCCAAAGGGCCTCAGAGACCCAGTACTTC.

This clonotype was found many times. V usage is TRBV7-3 and J usage is TRBJ1-1, with D unresolved. Germline loops: CDR1 SGHTA, CDR2 FQGTGA. There are 13 residues in the CDR3. With 5 bases removed from V and 1 base from J, the gap between germline ends came to 8 bases. This chain's CDR3 is CASSTRQNTEAFF. The CDR3 region has the DNA TGTGCCAGCAGCACACGCCAGAACACTGAAGCTTTCTTT.

This clonotype was counted only a few times. The V call is TRBV6-2 or TRBV6-3, the J call TRBJ2-6; 8 nucleotides match TRBD1. The CDR3 has 17 amino acids. Unmatched junction bases numbered 4, after V lost 2 bases and J lost 1 base. The germline gives CDR1 MNHEY, CDR2 SVGEGT. CDR3 loop: CASSYARGPSGANVLTF. The CDR3 region has the DNA TGTGCCAGCAGTTACGCCAGGGGGCCATCTGGGGCCAACGTCCTGACTTTC.

In the case of this clonotype: This may come from a read error, since a much larger clone is one base off. The rearrangement uses TRBV30 and TRBJ2-5; the match to TRBD1 covers 7 bases. The J segment lost 4 bases and the V segment lost 1 base, leaving 6 bases of the junction unmatched. The CDR3 runs to 14 residues. Germline V gene lookup returns CDR1 GTSNPN and CDR2 SVGIG (reference sequence). CDR3 DNA: TGTGCCTGGAGTGATCAGGGGGTCAGAGAGACCCAGTACTTC. Residues: CAWSDQGVRETQYF.

This clonotype was recorded many times. V gene TRBV6-2 or TRBV6-3 combines with J gene TRBJ2-1; 7 positions match TRBD2. V lost 6 bases and J lost 2; bases outside the gene matches: 7. Germline V gene lookup returns CDR1 MNHEY and CDR2 SVGEGT. This CDR3 spans 15 amino acids. DNA for the CDR3: TGTGCCAGCAGGAAGGGACTACCCACCTACAATGAGCAGTTCTTC. It yields the protein CASRKGLPTYNEQFF.

There are many counts of this clonotype. The chain carries TRBV2 and TRBJ2-7; D possibly uses TRBD1 or TRBD2 (5 bases each). The V gene lost 6 bases and the J gene lost 5 bases, with 5 bases spanning the gap. The germline V gene has CDR1 SNHLY and CDR2 FYNNEI. The CDR3 loop spans 10 amino acids. As DNA, the CDR3 is TGTGCCAGCAGGGGGGACGAGCAGTACTTC. This encodes CASRGDEQYF.

A remark on this clonotype: Being one base from a much bigger clone, this may be a read error. The V gene is TRBV30, the J gene TRBJ2-3, with D perhaps matching TRBD1 or TRBD2 (5 bases each). The germline CDR1 and CDR2 sequences are GTSNPN and SVGIG (reference sequence). The CDR3 is made up of 14 amino acids. Trimming pared 0 bases from V and 1 base from J, leaving 8 bases between. CDR3 region: CAWSVGPGTDTQYF. The CDR3 nucleotides are TGTGCCTGGAGTGTGGGACCGGGCACAGATACGCAGTATTTT. Looking up the rest from reference TRBV30 and TRBJ2-3 gives the full variable domain: SQTIHQWPATLVQPVGSPLSLECTVEGTSNPNLYWYRQAAGRGLQLLFYSVGIGQISSEVPQNLSASRPQDRQFILSSKKLLLSDSGFYLCAWSVGPGTDTQYFGPGTRLTVL.

This clonotype was seen many times. CDR3 amino acids: CASSLLTGGLTQPQHF. DNA of the CDR3: TGTGCCAGCAGTTTACTTACAGGGGGTTTGACTCAGCCCCAGCATTTT. This chain links TRBV28 with TRBJ1-5; the match to TRBD1 covers 8 bases. The CDR3 is made up of 16 amino acids. CDR1 and CDR2 (germline): MDHEN, SYDVKM. The trim removed 2 bases at V and 6 bases at J, leaving 9 bases unmatched.

The sample holds many counts of this clonotype. The chain couples TRBV28 to TRBJ2-1; 13 bases fit TRBD2. Germline CDR1 reads MDHEN; CDR2 reads SYDVKM. CDR3 length equals 18 residues. V lost 5 bases to trimming and J lost 4 bases; unmatched junction nucleotides: 11. The CDR3 DNA reads TGTGCCAGCAGTCCAGGACTAGCGGGAGTTTTAGGGTACAATGAGCAGTTCTTC. Its translation: CASSPGLAGVLGYNEQFF.

This clonotype was observed a handful of times. The gene calls are TRBV13 and TRBJ2-3; 8 bases line up with TRBD2. This CDR3 has 13 amino acids. Germline-derived CDR1 and CDR2 are PRHDT and FYEKMQ (reference sequence). V trimming: 5 bases; J trimming: 14 bases; junction bases outside the gene matches: 12. The CDR3 protein is CASSHQLAVNWYF. CDR3 coding DNA: TGTGCCAGCAGCCACCAACTAGCGGTTAATTGGTATTTT.

This clonotype was seen repeatedly, ten times or more. The chain employs TRBV28 and TRBJ1-5; D is undetermined. Germline V gene data show CDR1 as MDHEN and CDR2 as SYDVKM. CDR3 size: 15 residues. Trimming took 4 bases from V and 0 from J, leaving 10 bases between them. The CDR3 loop is CASSSRTDSNQPQHF. The CDR3 nucleotides read TGTGCCAGCAGTTCTAGGACGGATAGCAATCAGCCCCAGCATTTT.

This clonotype was recorded many times. The chain has TRBV18 and TRBJ2-3, with 10 bases matching TRBD2. The CDR3 length is 15 residues. V trimming: 6 bases; J trimming: 2 bases; junction bases outside the gene matches: 5. The V gene's germline CDR1 is KGHSH and CDR2 LQKENI. This CDR3 reads CASSSTSGATDTQYF. The CDR3, as DNA: TGTGCCAGCTCGAGTACTAGCGGGGCCACAGATACGCAGTATTTT.

This clonotype has ten or more counts. V is TRBV4-2 and J is TRBJ2-7; D remains ambiguous. Germline values: CDR1 LGHNA, CDR2 YNFKEQ. The CDR3 sequence is 13 residues long. V was cut by 2 bases and J by 4 bases, with 9 bases left in between. In DNA form, the CDR3 reads TGTGCCAGCAGCCAACTCCCTAGATACGAGCAGTACTTC. Translated: CASSQLPRYEQYF.

This clonotype was observed at least ten times. The chain combines TRBV11-2 with TRBJ2-5; the match to TRBD1 covers 8 bases. Germline CDR1 reads SGHAT; CDR2 reads FQNNGV. This CDR3 contains 15 residues. V lost 2 bases to trimming and J lost 2 bases; unmatched junction nucleotides: 4. The CDR3 bases are TGTGCCAGCAGCTTAAACAGGGGGTCTCAAGAGACCCAGTACTTC. Amino acid sequence: CASSLNRGSQETQYF.

This clonotype appeared many times. The chain combines TRBV28 with TRBJ1-1, with 12 bases aligning to TRBD1. Germline V gene data show CDR1 as MDHEN and CDR2 as SYDVKM. The CDR3 has 16 amino acids. Trimming cost V 8 bases and J 5 bases; bases outside gene matches: 12. As DNA, the CDR3 is TGTGCCAGCGACGGGGGACAGGGGGCGCCTGGTACTGAAGCTTTCTTT. Its protein is CASDGGQGAPGTEAFF.

This clonotype was seen at least ten times. The chain has TRBV18 and TRBJ2-5; no clear D gene. Trimming shortened V by 3 bases and J by 3 bases, and 8 bases separated the two germline ends. Germline CDR1 and CDR2: KGHSH and LQKENI. The CDR3 has 13 amino acids. Written as DNA, the CDR3 is TGTGCCAGCTCACCTCGGCAAAAAGAGACCCAGTACTTC. Its translation is CASSPRQKETQYF.

This clonotype was counted ten times or more. The chain recombines TRBV28 with TRBJ2-2, with D hard to call. This CDR3 has 14 amino acids. Germline V gene sequence: CDR1 MDHEN, CDR2 SYDVKM. V was shortened by 6 bases and J by 7 bases, with 15 bases between the two germline ends. CDR3 protein: CASRHSGEGGELFF. DNA of the CDR3: TGTGCCAGCAGGCACTCCGGAGAAGGCGGGGAGCTGTTTTTT.

This clonotype was counted at least ten times. The J gene is TRBJ2-5, the V gene TRBV7-9, with 10 bases lining up with TRBD1. Germline V gene sequence: CDR1 SEHNR, CDR2 FQNEAQ (reference sequence). The J segment lost 1 base and the V segment lost 6 bases, leaving 2 bases of the junction unmatched. This CDR3 contains 14 residues. CDR3 residues: CASSRTGGQETQYF. CDR3 DNA: TGTGCCAGCAGTCGGACAGGGGGCCAAGAGACCCAGTACTTC.

The chain links TRBV20-1 to TRBJ2-3; 12 bases map to TRBD2. Germline CDR1 reads DFQATT; CDR2 reads SNEGSKA (reference sequence). V shed 1 base, J shed 8 bases, and the junction held 13 bases outside the gene matches. This CDR3 spans 17 amino acids. The CDR3 is CSARVLTSGGGGPTQYF. CDR3 in DNA: TGCAGTGCTAGAGTACTGACTAGCGGGGGAGGGGGCCCTACGCAGTATTTT.

Ten or more counts support this clonotype. This rearrangement joins TRBV13 to TRBJ2-1; the D is unclear. V shed 4 bases and J shed 10 bases, with 20 bases lying between them. Germline lookup yields CDR1 PRHDT and CDR2 FYEKMQ (reference sequence). CDR3 length: 15 residues. For the CDR3, the DNA is TGTGCCAGCAGCTCGAAAGGCCTCACTATCATCGAGCAGTTCTTC. Translated: CASSSKGLTIIEQFF.

This clonotype was detected many times. This chain joins TRBV13 and TRBJ2-3; D may be TRBD1 (5 bases). CDR1 is PRHDT and CDR2 is FYEKMQ in the germline V gene (reference sequence). The CDR3 contains 16 residues. Trimming pared 2 bases from V and 0 bases from J, leaving 12 bases between. This CDR3 is CASSLSAGISTDTQYF. As DNA, the CDR3 is TGTGCCAGCAGCTTATCGGCAGGGATAAGCACAGATACGCAGTATTTT.

This clonotype showed up many times. V usage is TRBV6-2 or TRBV6-3 and J usage is TRBJ1-1; D is undetermined. The CDR3 is 11 amino acids. Per the germline V gene, CDR1 is MNHEY and CDR2 is SVGEGT. V lost 11 bases and J 1 base, leaving 8 bases between the germline ends. The CDR3 DNA is TGTGCCTCCGCCCAGAACACTGAAGCTTTCTTT. The encoded protein is CASAQNTEAFF.

The sample holds many counts of this clonotype. The rearrangement uses TRBV20-1 and TRBJ1-2; TRBD1 matches 7 bases. Germline-derived CDR1 and CDR2 are DFQATT and SNEGSKA (reference sequence). Germline trimming cut 4 bases from V and 0 bases from J; bases unmatched to any gene: 5. The CDR3 runs 14 residues. The CDR3 nucleotides read TGCAGTGCTAACCTCCAGGGGGCTAACTATGGCTACACCTTC. Its translation is CSANLQGANYGYTF.

This clonotype showed up many times. The chain combines TRBV12-3 or TRBV12-4 with TRBJ2-7; weak D call: TRBD2 (6 bases). The V end was cut by 8 bases, the J end by 3 bases, with 17 bases between. This CDR3 comprises 14 residues. The CDR3 protein is CASSGPTRNYEQYF. Here the CDR3 DNA reads TGTGCCAGCTCCGGGCCGACTAGGAACTACGAGCAGTACTTC.

The V call is TRBV28, the J call TRBJ2-6, with D unresolved. Germline assignment: CDR1 MDHEN and CDR2 SYDVKM. The V end lost 6 bases, the J end lost 4 bases, and 13 bases lay between the germline ends. The CDR3 loop spans 15 amino acids. The CDR3: CASSLDTRGANVLTF. The CDR3 DNA is TGTGCCAGCAGCCTCGACACCCGGGGGGCCAACGTCCTGACTTTC.